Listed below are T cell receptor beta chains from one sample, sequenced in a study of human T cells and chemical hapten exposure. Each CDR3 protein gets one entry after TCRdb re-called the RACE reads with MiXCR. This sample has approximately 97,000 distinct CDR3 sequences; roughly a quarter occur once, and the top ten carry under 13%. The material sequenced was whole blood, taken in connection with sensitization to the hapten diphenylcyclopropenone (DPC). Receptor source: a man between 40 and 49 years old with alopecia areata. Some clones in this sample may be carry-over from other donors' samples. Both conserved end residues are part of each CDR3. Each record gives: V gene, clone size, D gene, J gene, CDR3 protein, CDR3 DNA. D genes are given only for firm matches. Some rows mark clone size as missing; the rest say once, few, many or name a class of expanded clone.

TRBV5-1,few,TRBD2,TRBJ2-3,CASSSTGTSGRRVKDTQYF,TGCGCCAGCAGCAGCACCGGGACTAGCGGGAGAAGGGTAAAAGATACGCAGTATTTT
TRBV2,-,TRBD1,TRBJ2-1,CASSEMGQVGDEQFF,TGTGCCAGCAGTGAAATGGGACAGGTTGGGGATGAGCAGTTCTTC
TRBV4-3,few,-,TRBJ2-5,CASSHPTRETQYF,TGCGCCAGCAGCCATCCCACAAGGGAGACCCAGTACTTC
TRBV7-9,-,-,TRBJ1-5,CASSLAGIDQPQHF,TGTGCCAGCAGCTTAGCTGGGATTGATCAGCCCCAGCATTTT
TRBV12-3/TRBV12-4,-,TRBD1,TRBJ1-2,CASRPTGGNYGYTF,TGTGCCAGCAGACCGACAGGGGGCAACTATGGCTACACCTTC
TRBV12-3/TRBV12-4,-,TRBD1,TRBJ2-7,CASTRTGEYEQYF,TGTGCCAGCACCCGGACAGGGGAGTACGAGCAGTACTTC
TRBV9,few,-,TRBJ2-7,CASSPGLLNYEQYF,TGTGCCAGCAGTCCGGGACTCCTGAACTACGAGCAGTACTTC
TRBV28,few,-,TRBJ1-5,CASSPPERDQPQHF,TGTGCCAGCAGTCCCCCGGAGAGAGATCAGCCCCAGCATTTT
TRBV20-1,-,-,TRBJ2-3,CSANRREVLADTQYF,TGCAGTGCTAACAGGAGAGAGGTCTTGGCAGATACGCAGTATTTT
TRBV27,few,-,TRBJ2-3,CASSSRFDGTDTQYF,TGTGCCAGCAGTTCCCGATTTGATGGCACAGATACGCAGTATTTT
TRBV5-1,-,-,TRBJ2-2,CASSLVVSGTGELFF,TGCGCCAGCAGCTTGGTGGTTTCGGGCACCGGGGAGCTGTTTTTT
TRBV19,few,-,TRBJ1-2,CASSTRDTWSGYTF,TGTGCCAGTAGTACCCGGGACACTTGGAGTGGCTACACCTTC
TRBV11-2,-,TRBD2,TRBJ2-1,CASSFQREDDNEQFF,TGTGCCAGCAGCTTCCAGCGGGAGGATGATAATGAGCAGTTCTTC
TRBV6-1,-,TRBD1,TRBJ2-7,CASTTHGTASEQYF,TGTGCCAGCACCACTCACGGGACAGCTAGCGAGCAGTACTTC
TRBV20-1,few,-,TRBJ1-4,CSARDPGRTGEKLFF,TGCAGTGCTAGAGATCCTGGCAGGACGGGTGAAAAACTGTTTTTT
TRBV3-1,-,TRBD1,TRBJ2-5,CASSQGDRGRQETQYF,TGTGCCAGCAGCCAGGGAGACAGGGGGCGACAAGAGACCCAGTACTTC
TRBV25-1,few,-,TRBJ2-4,CASNPMQVKNIQYF,TGTGCCAGCAACCCCATGCAGGTCAAAAACATTCAGTACTTC
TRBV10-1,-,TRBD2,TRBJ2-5,CASRTSGGDQETQYF,TGCGCCAGCAGAACTAGCGGGGGGGACCAAGAGACCCAGTACTTC
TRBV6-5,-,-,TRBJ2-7,CASRTTRAGQHYEQYF,TGTGCCAGCAGAACCACGCGGGCGGGACAGCACTACGAGCAGTACTTC
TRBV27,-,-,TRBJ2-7,CASSRAGREAEQYF,TGTGCCAGCAGTAGAGCGGGCAGGGAGGCCGAGCAGTACTTC
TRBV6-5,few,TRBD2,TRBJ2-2,CASRPSGSSGELFF,TGTGCCAGCAGACCTAGCGGGAGTTCCGGGGAGCTGTTTTTT
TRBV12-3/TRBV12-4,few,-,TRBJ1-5,CASSLQPGNQPQHF,TGTGCCAGCAGTTTACAACCTGGCAATCAGCCCCAGCATTTT
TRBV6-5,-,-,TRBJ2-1,CATISGLREQFF,TGTGCCACCATCTCTGGGCTGCGCGAGCAGTTCTTC
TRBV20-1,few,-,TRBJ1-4,CSARDLVATNEKLFF,TGCAGTGCTAGAGATTTAGTTGCAACTAATGAAAAACTGTTTTTT
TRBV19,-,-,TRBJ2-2,CASSIWTGAGELFF,TGTGCCAGTAGTATCTGGACGGGAGCCGGGGAGCTGTTTTTT
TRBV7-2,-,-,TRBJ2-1,CASSLVVGGRNEQFF,TGTGCCAGCAGCTTAGTAGTGGGGGGCCGCAATGAGCAGTTCTTC
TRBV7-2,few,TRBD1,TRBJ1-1,CAILSDRGETEAFF,TGTGCCATCCTTTCGGACAGGGGTGAAACTGAAGCTTTCTTT
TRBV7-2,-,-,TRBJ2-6,CASSPQGVGTGSGANVLTF,TGTGCCAGCAGCCCCCAAGGGGTAGGGACGGGGTCTGGGGCCAACGTCCTGACTTTC
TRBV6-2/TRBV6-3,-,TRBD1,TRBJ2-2,CASNTGANTGELFF,TGTGCCAGCAATACAGGGGCGAACACCGGGGAGCTGTTTTTT
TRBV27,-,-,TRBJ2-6,CASSLYGTTSGANVLTF,TGTGCCAGCAGTTTATACGGGACAACCTCTGGGGCCAACGTCCTGACTTTC
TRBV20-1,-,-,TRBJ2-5,CSARAVGEETQYF,TGCAGTGCTAGAGCCGTCGGGGAAGAGACCCAGTACTTC
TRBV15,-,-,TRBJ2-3,CATSSGRVSQNTDTQYF,TGTGCCACCAGCTCAGGCAGGGTATCGCAAAACACAGATACGCAGTATTTT
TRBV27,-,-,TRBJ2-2,CASSLSGPPGELFF,TGTGCCAGCAGTTTATCAGGTCCCCCCGGGGAGCTGTTTTTT
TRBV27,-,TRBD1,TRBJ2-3,CASIFYRGRSDTQYF,TGTGCCAGCATCTTCTACAGGGGGCGGTCAGATACGCAGTATTTT
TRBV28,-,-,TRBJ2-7,CASSLQGRQYF,TGTGCCAGCAGTTTGCAGGGTCGGCAGTACTTC
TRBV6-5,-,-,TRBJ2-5,CASSYSRVSQETQYF,TGTGCCAGCAGTTACTCCCGGGTTAGTCAAGAGACCCAGTACTTC
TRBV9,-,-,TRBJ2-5,CASSVGHMRGTQYF,TGTGCCAGCAGCGTAGGCCATATGAGGGGGACCCAGTACTTC
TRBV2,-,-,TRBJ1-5,CAIREPDQPQHF,TGTGCCATCCGAGAGCCGGATCAGCCCCAGCATTTT
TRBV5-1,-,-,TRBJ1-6,CASSLVDQEPLHF,TGCGCCAGCAGCTTGGTTGACCAAGAACCCCTCCACTTT
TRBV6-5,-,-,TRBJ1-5,CASSKGVGQPQHF,TGTGCCAGCAGTAAAGGGGTCGGTCAGCCCCAGCATTTT